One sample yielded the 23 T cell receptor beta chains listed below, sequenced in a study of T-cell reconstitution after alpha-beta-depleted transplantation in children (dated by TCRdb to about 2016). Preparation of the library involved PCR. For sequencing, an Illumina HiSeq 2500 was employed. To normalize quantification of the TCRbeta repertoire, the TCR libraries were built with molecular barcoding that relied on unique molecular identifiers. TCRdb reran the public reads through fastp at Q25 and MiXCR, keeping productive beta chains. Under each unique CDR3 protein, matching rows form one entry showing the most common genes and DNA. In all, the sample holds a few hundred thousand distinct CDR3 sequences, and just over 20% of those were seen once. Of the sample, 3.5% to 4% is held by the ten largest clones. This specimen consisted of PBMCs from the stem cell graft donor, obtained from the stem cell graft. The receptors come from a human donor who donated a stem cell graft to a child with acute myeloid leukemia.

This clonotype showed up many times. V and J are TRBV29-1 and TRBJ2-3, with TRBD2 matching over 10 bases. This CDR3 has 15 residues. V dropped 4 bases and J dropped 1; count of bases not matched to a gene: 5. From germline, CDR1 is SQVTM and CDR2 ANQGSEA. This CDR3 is CSVVSSGSGTDTQYF. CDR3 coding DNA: TGCAGCGTTGTCTCTAGCGGGAGTGGCACAGATACGCAGTATTTT.

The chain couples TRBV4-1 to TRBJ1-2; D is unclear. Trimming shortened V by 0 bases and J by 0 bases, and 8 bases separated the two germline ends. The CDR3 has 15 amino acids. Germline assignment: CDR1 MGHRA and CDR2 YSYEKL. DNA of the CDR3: TGCGCCAGCAGCCAAGATCTGTCAGCTAACTATGGCTACACCTTC. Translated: CASSQDLSANYGYTF.

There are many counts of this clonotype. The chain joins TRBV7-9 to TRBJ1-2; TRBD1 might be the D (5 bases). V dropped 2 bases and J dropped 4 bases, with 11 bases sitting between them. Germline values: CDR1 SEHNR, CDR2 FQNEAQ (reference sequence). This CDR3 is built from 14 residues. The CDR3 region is CASSLTGLSYGYTF. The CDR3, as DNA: TGTGCCAGCAGCTTAACAGGCCTCAGCTATGGCTACACCTTC.

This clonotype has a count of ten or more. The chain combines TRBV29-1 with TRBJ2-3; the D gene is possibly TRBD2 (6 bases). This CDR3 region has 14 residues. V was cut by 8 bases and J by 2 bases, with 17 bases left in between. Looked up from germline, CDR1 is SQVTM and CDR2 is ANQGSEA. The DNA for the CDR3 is TGCAGCCAGGAGGAGGCGGGAATCACAGATACGCAGTATTTT. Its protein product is CSQEEAGITDTQYF.

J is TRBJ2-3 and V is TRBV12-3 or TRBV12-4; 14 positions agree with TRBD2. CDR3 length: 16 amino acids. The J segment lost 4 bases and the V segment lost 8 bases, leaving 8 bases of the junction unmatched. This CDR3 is CASGGTSGSGADTQYF. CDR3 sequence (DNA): TGTGCCAGCGGAGGGACTAGCGGGAGCGGGGCAGATACGCAGTATTTT.

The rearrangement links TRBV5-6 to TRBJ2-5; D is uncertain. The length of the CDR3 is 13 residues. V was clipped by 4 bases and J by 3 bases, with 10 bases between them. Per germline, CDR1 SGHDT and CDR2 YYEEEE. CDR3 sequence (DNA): TGTGCCAGCAGCCTTTGGTGGGAAGAGACCCAGTACTTC. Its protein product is CASSLWWEETQYF. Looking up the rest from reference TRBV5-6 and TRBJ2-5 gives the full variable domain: DAGVTQSPTHLIKTRGQQVTLRCSPKSGHDTVSWYQQALGQGPQFIFQYYEEEERQRGNFPDRFSGHQFPNYSSELNVNALLLGDSALYLCASSLWWEETQYFGPGTRLLVL.

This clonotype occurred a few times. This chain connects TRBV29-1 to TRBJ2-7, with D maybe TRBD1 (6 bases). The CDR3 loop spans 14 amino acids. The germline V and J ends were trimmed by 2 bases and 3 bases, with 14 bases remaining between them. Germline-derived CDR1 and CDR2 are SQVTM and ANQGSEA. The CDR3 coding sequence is TGCAGCGTTGAATTACAGGGCAGAAGCTACGAGCAGTACTTC. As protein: CSVELQGRSYEQYF.

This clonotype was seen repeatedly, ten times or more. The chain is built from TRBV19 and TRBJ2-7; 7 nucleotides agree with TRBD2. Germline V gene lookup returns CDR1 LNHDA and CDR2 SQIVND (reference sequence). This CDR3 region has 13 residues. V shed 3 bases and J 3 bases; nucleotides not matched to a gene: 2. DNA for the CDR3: TGTGCCAGTAGTATTGGGACTAACTACGAGCAGTACTTC. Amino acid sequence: CASSIGTNYEQYF.

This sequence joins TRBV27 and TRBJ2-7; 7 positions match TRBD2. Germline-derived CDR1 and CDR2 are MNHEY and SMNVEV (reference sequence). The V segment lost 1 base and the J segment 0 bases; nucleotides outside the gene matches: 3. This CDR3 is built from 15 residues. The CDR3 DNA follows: TGTGCCAGCAGTTTATTTGCGGGAGACTCCTACGAGCAGTACTTC. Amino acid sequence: CASSLFAGDSYEQYF.

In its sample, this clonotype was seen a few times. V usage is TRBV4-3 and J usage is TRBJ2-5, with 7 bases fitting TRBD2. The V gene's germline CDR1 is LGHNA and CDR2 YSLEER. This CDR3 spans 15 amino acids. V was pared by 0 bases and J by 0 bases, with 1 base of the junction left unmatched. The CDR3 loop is CASSQDGRYQETQYF. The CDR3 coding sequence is TGCGCCAGCAGCCAAGACGGGAGGTACCAAGAGACCCAGTACTTC.

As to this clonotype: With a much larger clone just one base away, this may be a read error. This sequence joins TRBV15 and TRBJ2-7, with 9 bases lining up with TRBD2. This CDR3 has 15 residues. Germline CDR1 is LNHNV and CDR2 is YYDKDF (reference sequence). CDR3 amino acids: CATIRDSGRGYEQYF. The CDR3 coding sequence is TGTGCCACCATCAGAGATAGCGGGAGAGGATACGAGCAGTACTTC.

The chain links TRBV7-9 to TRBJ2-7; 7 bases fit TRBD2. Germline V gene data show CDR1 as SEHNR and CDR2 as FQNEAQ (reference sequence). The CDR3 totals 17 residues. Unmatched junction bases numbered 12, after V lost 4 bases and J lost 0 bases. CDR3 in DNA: TGTGCCAGCAGCTATTCCGGCGGGGGTTTGGGCTCCTACGAGCAGTACTTC. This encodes CASSYSGGGLGSYEQYF.

The CDR3 coding sequence is TGTGCCAGCAGCCAAGACAGGGGATTATATCAGCCCCAGCATTTT. Translating it yields CASSQDRGLYQPQHF. The rearrangement links TRBV4-2 to TRBJ1-5, with D perhaps TRBD1 (6 bases). CDR1 LGHNA and CDR2 YNFKEQ come from the germline V gene. The CDR3 spans 15 residues. Trimming took 0 bases from V and 5 from J, leaving 11 bases between them.

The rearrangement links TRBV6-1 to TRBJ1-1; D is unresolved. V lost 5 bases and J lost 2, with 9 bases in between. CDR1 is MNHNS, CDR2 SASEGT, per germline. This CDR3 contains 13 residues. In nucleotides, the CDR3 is TGTGCCAGCAGTAGCCGGGAAAACACTGAAGCTTTCTTT. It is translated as CASSSRENTEAFF.

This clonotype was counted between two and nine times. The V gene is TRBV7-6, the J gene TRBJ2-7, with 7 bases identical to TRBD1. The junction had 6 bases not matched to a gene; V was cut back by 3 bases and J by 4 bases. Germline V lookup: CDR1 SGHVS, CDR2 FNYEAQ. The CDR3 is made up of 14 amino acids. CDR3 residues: CASSFAQGDYEQYF. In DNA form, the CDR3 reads TGTGCCAGCAGCTTCGCTCAGGGGGATTACGAGCAGTACTTC.

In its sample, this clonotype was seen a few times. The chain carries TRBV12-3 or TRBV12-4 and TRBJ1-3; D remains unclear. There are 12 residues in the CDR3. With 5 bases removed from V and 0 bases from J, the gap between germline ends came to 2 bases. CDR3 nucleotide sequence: TGTGCCAGCAGTGACTCTGGAAACACCATATATTTT. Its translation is CASSDSGNTIYF.

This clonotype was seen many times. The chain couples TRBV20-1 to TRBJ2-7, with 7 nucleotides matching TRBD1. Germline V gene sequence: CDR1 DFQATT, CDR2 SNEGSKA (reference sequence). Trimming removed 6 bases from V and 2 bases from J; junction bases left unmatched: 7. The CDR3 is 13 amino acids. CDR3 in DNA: TGCAGTGCCCCGGGACAGAACCCCTACGAGCAGTACTTC. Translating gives CSAPGQNPYEQYF.

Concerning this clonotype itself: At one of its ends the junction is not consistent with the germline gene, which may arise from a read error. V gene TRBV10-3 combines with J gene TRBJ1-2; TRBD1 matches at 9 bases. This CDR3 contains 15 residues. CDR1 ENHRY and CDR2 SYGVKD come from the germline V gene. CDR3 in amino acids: CAVSRQDRGGYGYTF. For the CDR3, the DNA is TGTGCCGTCAGTCGCCAGGACAGGGGCGGGTATGGCTACACCTTC.

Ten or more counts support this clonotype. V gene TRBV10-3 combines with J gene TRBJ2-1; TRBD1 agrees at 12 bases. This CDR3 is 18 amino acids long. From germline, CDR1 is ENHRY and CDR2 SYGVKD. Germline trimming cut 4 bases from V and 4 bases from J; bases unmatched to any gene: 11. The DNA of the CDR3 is TGTGCCATCAGTGCCCCCGGGACAGGGGGCGCAAGATACAATGAGCAGTTCTTC. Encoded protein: CAISAPGTGGARYNEQFF.

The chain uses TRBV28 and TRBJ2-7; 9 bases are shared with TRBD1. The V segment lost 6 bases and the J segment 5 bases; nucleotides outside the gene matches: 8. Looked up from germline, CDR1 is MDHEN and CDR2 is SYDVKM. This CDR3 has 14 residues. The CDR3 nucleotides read TGTGCCAGCAGGCGACAGGGGGGCCCGCACGAGCAGTACTTC. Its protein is CASRRQGGPHEQYF.

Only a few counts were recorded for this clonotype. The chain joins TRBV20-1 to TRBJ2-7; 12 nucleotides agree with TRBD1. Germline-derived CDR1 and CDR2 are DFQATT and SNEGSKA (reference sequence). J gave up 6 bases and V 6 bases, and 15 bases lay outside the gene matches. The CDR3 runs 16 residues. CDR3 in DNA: TGCAGTGCGCTCTTCCTTCCGGGACAGGGGGCTTTCGAGCAGTACTTC. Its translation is CSALFLPGQGAFEQYF.

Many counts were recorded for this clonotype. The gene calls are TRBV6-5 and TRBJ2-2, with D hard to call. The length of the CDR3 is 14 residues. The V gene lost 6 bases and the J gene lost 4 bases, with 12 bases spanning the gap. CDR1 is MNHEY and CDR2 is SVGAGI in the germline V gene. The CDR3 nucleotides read TGTGCCAGCAGCTATTGGGCCAGCACCGGGGAGCTGTTTTTT. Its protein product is CASSYWASTGELFF.

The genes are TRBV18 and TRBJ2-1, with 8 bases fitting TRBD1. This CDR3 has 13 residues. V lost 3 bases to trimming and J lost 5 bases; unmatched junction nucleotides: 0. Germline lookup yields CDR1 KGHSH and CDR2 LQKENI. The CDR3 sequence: CASSPGQDNEQFF. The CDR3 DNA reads TGTGCCAGCTCACCGGGACAGGACAATGAGCAGTTCTTC.